Below, 7 T cell receptor beta chains from the same sample are listed, as sequenced in a study of T cell responses to AZD1222 COVID-19 vaccine. Profiled with immunoSEQ multiplex PCR; TCRdb holds only in-frame clones, not every one. The sample lists more than 100,000 clones; 93% were seen once. Sequenced material: peripheral blood, taken on day 0 of AZD1222 vaccination. The receptors come from an adult in good health.

The V call is TRBV18, the J call TRBJ2-7, with TRBD2 identical over 8 bases. The CDR3 spans 15 residues. Germline lookup yields CDR1 KGHSH and CDR2 LQKENI. Unmatched junction bases numbered 7, after V lost 1 base and J lost 5 bases. The CDR3 sequence is CASSPQTSVRDEQYF. DNA of the CDR3: TGTGCCAGCTCACCACAGACTAGCGTTCGGGACGAGCAGTACTTC. The whole variable domain, remainder taken from reference TRBV18 and TRBJ2-7, is NAGVMQNPRHLVRRRGQEARLRCSPMKGHSHVYWYRQLPEEGLKFMVYLQKENIIDESGMPKERFSAEFPKEGPSILRIQQVVRGDSAAYFCASSPQTSVRDEQYFGPGTRLTVT.

This chain connects TRBV5-1 to TRBJ1-1; a weak D match, TRBD1 (6 bases). The germline CDR1 and CDR2 sequences are SGHRS and YFSETQ. CDR3 length: 14 residues. V was cut by 4 bases and J by 1 base, with 11 bases left in between. The CDR3 region is CASSNIQGNTEAFF. CDR3 nucleotides: TGCGCCAGCAGCAACATACAGGGGAACACTGAAGCTTTCTTT.

CDR3 amino acids: CASSFDPTYNEQFF. In DNA form, the CDR3 reads TGTGCCAGCAGTTTCGATCCCACCTACAATGAGCAGTTCTTC. This chain connects TRBV14 to TRBJ2-1, with D hard to call. Between the trimmed V and J ends, which lost 6 bases and 2 bases, there was a span of 11 bases. Germline V gene lookup returns CDR1 SGHDN and CDR2 FVKESK. This CDR3 is built from 14 residues.

The chain links TRBV4-1 to TRBJ2-7; D is possibly TRBD2 (5 bases). V gave up 2 bases and J gave up 1 base, with 12 bases separating them. The CDR3 spans 15 residues. CDR1 and CDR2 (germline): MGHRA, YSYEKL. The CDR3 DNA reads TGCGCCAGCAGCCAAATAGAAGCGGAATCCTACGAGCAGTACTTC. Translation: CASSQIEAESYEQYF.

V gene TRBV6-1 combines with J gene TRBJ2-7; D call uncertain. Germline V gene sequence: CDR1 MNHNS, CDR2 SASEGT. V was cut by 4 bases and J by 0 bases, with 16 bases left in between. The CDR3 totals 16 residues. CDR3 in amino acids: CASSVPRTAASYEQYF. CDR3 coding DNA: TGTGCCAGCAGTGTCCCGAGGACCGCGGCCTCCTACGAGCAGTACTTC.

This clone was seen only once. This chain uses TRBV9 with TRBJ1-1; D is undetermined. Trimming cost V 1 base and J 1 base, with 8 bases left between them. The CDR3 sequence is 14 residues long. Germline assignment: CDR1 SGDLS and CDR2 YYNGEE. CDR3 loop: CASSVFPGNTEAFF. In DNA, the CDR3 is TGTGCCAGCAGCGTATTTCCGGGGAACACTGAAGCTTTCTTT.

The V and J genes are TRBV9 and TRBJ2-3, with a tentative D call TRBD1 (5 bases). CDR3 length: 14 amino acids. CDR1 and CDR2 (germline): SGDLS, YYNGEE. The V end was cut by 7 bases, the J end by 3 bases, with 15 bases between. The CDR3 region is CASRGGAVTDTQYF. For the CDR3, the DNA is TGTGCCAGCCGCGGTGGGGCGGTTACAGATACGCAGTATTTT.